The 27 T cell receptor beta chains reported below all come from one sample, sequenced in a study of T-cell memory formation after mild COVID-19 (dated by TCRdb to the early 2020s). Library preparation employed 5' RACE. The reads were generated on an Illumina NovaSeq 6000. Through fastp at Q25 and MiXCR, TCRdb rebuilt clones from the public reads, retaining in-frame beta chains. Duplicate CDR3 protein sequences are folded into a single record with the most common DNA and genes. Counted in this sample were around 340,000 distinct CDR3 sequences; around 15% of them appeared once. The leading ten clones occupy about 20% of the sample. The sample comprised PBMCs or a T cell subset sorted from them (not recorded which). These receptor sequences come from a man between 18 and 35 years old who had mild COVID-19 (a few samples of this study predate the infection). The sample titles of this study are shuffled in the database, so cell type and time point are left out; the donor was told from shared clones.

This chain links TRBV5-1 with TRBJ1-4; TRBD1 aligns across 7 bases. J lost 7 bases, V lost 0 bases, and 6 bases had no gene match. The CDR3 runs 15 residues. Germline-derived CDR1 and CDR2 are SGHRS and YFSETQ. The CDR3: CASSLAKGAGEKLFF. The CDR3 DNA sequence: TGCGCCAGCAGCTTGGCCAAGGGGGCAGGTGAAAAACTGTTTTTT.

The table lists this clonotype with a few counts. The chain couples TRBV6-6 to TRBJ1-6, with D possibly being TRBD1 (5 bases). Trimming left V 4 bases short and J 10 bases short, with 17 bases between. The CDR3 loop spans 15 amino acids. Germline CDR1 reads MNHNY; CDR2 reads SVGAGI (reference sequence). The CDR3: CASSSKQVRGSPLHF. The CDR3 DNA sequence: TGTGCCAGCAGTTCGAAACAGGTCCGGGGGTCACCCCTCCACTTT.

The rearrangement links TRBV4-3 to TRBJ1-1; D not resolved. The CDR3 totals 13 residues. V lost 0 bases and J 8 bases, leaving 10 bases between the germline ends. Germline CDR1 and CDR2: LGHNA and YSLEER. CDR3 protein: CASSQELGREAFF. In DNA form, the CDR3 reads TGCGCCAGCAGCCAAGAACTAGGAAGGGAAGCTTTCTTT.

This clonotype showed up just a few times. The J gene is TRBJ2-2, the V gene TRBV24-1; 10 bases line up with TRBD1. The V gene end was trimmed by 3 bases and the J gene end by 4 bases; junction bases not matched to a gene: 1. The germline V gene encodes CDR1 KGHDR and CDR2 SFDVKD. This CDR3 contains 15 residues. Written as DNA, the CDR3 is TGTGCCACCAGTGATCGGACAGGGGGCACCGGGGAGCTGTTTTTT. Protein product: CATSDRTGGTGELFF.

In DNA, the CDR3 is TGTGCCAGCAGCTTAGTCCGTGCGCAGAACTATGGCTACACCTTC. Residues: CASSLVRAQNYGYTF. The rearrangement links TRBV7-2 to TRBJ1-2; no clear D. Trimming cost V 1 base and J 2 bases, with 11 bases left between them. The CDR3 spans 15 residues. From germline, CDR1 is SGHTA and CDR2 FQGNSA.

This chain's CDR3 is CSVEDRGQWEQFF. The CDR3 region has the DNA TGCAGCGTTGAAGATCGGGGACAGTGGGAGCAGTTCTTC. The chain carries TRBV29-1 and TRBJ2-1, with TRBD1 identical over 7 bases. V gave up 0 bases and J gave up 10 bases; unmatched junction bases: 6. This CDR3 is 13 amino acids long. Looked up from germline, CDR1 is SQVTM and CDR2 is ANQGSEA.

There are a few counts of this clonotype. The chain joins TRBV20-1 to TRBJ2-1; 8 bases fit TRBD2. V lost 0 bases and J lost 6; bases outside the gene matches: 10. CDR1 and CDR2 from the germline V gene are DFQATT and SNEGSKA (reference sequence). The CDR3 runs to 16 residues. The CDR3 region has the DNA TGCAGTGCTAGAGAGGGAGGCGGGGGGCGTTTCAATGAGCAGTTCTTC. Its translation is CSAREGGGGRFNEQFF.

This chain uses TRBV4-3 with TRBJ2-5, with D tentatively TRBD1 (6 bases). The CDR3 extends over 13 amino acids. The germline V gene has CDR1 LGHNA and CDR2 YSLEER. V was trimmed by 3 bases and J by 5 bases, leaving 10 bases between them. The CDR3 DNA reads TGCGCCAGCAGCCACACAGGGTCGGAGACCCAGTACTTC. The encoded protein is CASSHTGSETQYF.

This sequence joins TRBV20-1 and TRBJ2-1; 9 bases align to TRBD2. Germline lookup yields CDR1 DFQATT and CDR2 SNEGSKA (reference sequence). Losses at the gene ends were 0 bases for V and 4 bases for J; bases not matched to a gene: 4. The CDR3 spans 15 residues. For the CDR3, the DNA is TGCAGTGCTAGAGATCAGCGGGGGGCATACAATGAGCAGTTCTTC. Protein sequence: CSARDQRGAYNEQFF.

This clonotype has just a few counts. The CDR3 DNA sequence: TGCAGTGCTAGAGATTTGGCACGTTCTGGCTACACCTTC. Protein sequence: CSARDLARSGYTF. J is TRBJ1-2 and V is TRBV20-1, with D uncertain. V was shortened by 0 bases and J by 7 bases, with 12 bases between the two germline ends. This CDR3 has 13 amino acids. The germline V gene has CDR1 DFQATT and CDR2 SNEGSKA (reference sequence).

This clonotype was detected a few times. V gene TRBV20-1 combines with J gene TRBJ2-7; 9 bases are a match to TRBD1. The CDR3 runs 12 residues. Unmatched junction bases numbered 2, after V lost 5 bases and J lost 3 bases. Germline CDR1 is DFQATT and CDR2 is SNEGSKA (reference sequence). The CDR3 reads CSASDRGYEQYF. CDR3 DNA sequence: TGCAGTGCTTCGGACAGGGGCTACGAGCAGTACTTC.

This clonotype was found a few times. A clone one base away is much larger, so this may be a read error. The rearrangement uses TRBV7-3 and TRBJ2-3; tentatively, D is TRBD1 (6 bases). The V end lost 1 base, the J end lost 2 bases, and 7 bases lay between the germline ends. Germline lookup yields CDR1 SGHTA and CDR2 FQGTGA. This CDR3 spans 14 amino acids. The CDR3 DNA reads as TGTGCCAGCAGCTTAATGGGGGCCACAGATACGCAGTATTTT. It yields the protein CASSLMGATDTQYF.

The rearrangement joins TRBV19 to TRBJ2-2; D perhaps matches TRBD1 (6 bases). Germline V lookup: CDR1 LNHDA, CDR2 SQIVND (reference sequence). The CDR3 loop spans 14 amino acids. The germline V and J ends were trimmed by 6 bases and 0 bases, with 8 bases remaining between them. Written as DNA, the CDR3 is TGTGCCAGTAGGGACAGTCCGAACACCGGGGAGCTGTTTTTT. Amino acid sequence: CASRDSPNTGELFF.

This clonotype was counted at least ten times. The rearrangement joins TRBV7-2 to TRBJ2-3; D unclear. Per germline, CDR1 SGHTA and CDR2 FQGNSA. The CDR3 consists of 14 residues. V was pared by 1 base and J by 3 bases, with 8 bases between. This chain's CDR3 is CASSLVVGTDTQYF. The CDR3 coding sequence is TGTGCCAGCAGCTTAGTGGTGGGGACAGATACGCAGTATTTT.

This clonotype occurred a few times. V usage is TRBV7-2 and J usage is TRBJ1-5, with D possibly being TRBD1 (6 bases). The CDR3 covers 16 residues. Per the germline V gene, CDR1 is SGHTA and CDR2 is FQGNSA. V shed 6 bases and J shed 3 bases, with 18 bases lying between them. The CDR3 loop reads CASRPNQGIHNQPQHF. CDR3 bases: TGTGCCAGCAGGCCTAACCAGGGGATTCACAATCAGCCCCAGCATTTT.

The chain combines TRBV19 with TRBJ2-1; D is perhaps TRBD1 (6 bases). Germline V lookup: CDR1 LNHDA, CDR2 SQIVND (reference sequence). Trimming pared 3 bases from V and 3 bases from J, leaving 12 bases between. The CDR3 length is 15 residues. CDR3 sequence (DNA): TGTGCCAGTAGTATTAGAGGGGGTCGCTACAATGAGCAGTTCTTC. Protein: CASSIRGGRYNEQFF.

This clonotype was detected only a few times. The chain combines TRBV4-3 with TRBJ2-5, with D possibly being TRBD1 (6 bases). This CDR3 is built from 17 residues. The V end lost 1 base, the J end lost 5 bases, and 20 bases lay between the germline ends. From germline, CDR1 is LGHNA and CDR2 YSLEER. In DNA form, the CDR3 reads TGCGCCAGCAGCCAAGTGGGGCTCAGGGGATTCTCGGAGACCCAGTACTTC. The encoded protein is CASSQVGLRGFSETQYF.

V and J are TRBV5-5 and TRBJ2-7; D gene uncertain. Germline loops: CDR1 SGHKS, CDR2 YYEKEE (reference sequence). V was trimmed by 0 bases and J by 2 bases, leaving 9 bases between them. This CDR3 has 14 amino acids. The CDR3 sequence is CASSLAPETYEQYV. The CDR3 coding sequence is TGTGCCAGCAGCTTGGCTCCAGAGACCTACGAGCAGTACGTC.

The table lists this clonotype with a count of one. The chain links TRBV5-6 to TRBJ1-2, with TRBD1 as a possible D gene (5 bases). This CDR3 has 15 residues. Germline V gene data show CDR1 as SGHDT and CDR2 as YYEEEE. The V end was cut by 0 bases, the J end by 2 bases, with 11 bases between. The CDR3 region has the DNA TGTGCCAGCAGCTTGGGGCAACGGGACAACTATGGCTACACCTTC. It codes for CASSLGQRDNYGYTF.

In its sample, this clonotype was seen many times. The chain has TRBV7-9 and TRBJ2-5; TRBD1 or TRBD2 may be the D gene (5 bases each). Germline V gene data show CDR1 as SEHNR and CDR2 as FQNEAQ (reference sequence). The V gene lost 5 bases and the J gene lost 3 bases, with 22 bases spanning the gap. This CDR3 region has 17 residues. CDR3 DNA: TGTGCCAGCAGCGATAGAGGGTGGGGCAGCCCCGAAGAGACCCAGTACTTC. Its translation: CASSDRGWGSPEETQYF. Looking up the rest from reference TRBV7-9 and TRBJ2-5 gives the full variable domain: DTGVSQNPRHKITKRGQNVTFRCDPISEHNRLYWYRQTLGQGPEFLTYFQNEAQLEKSRLLSDRFSAERPKGSFSTLEIQRTEQGDSAMYLCASSDRGWGSPEETQYFGPGTRLLVL.

The rearrangement links TRBV21-1 to TRBJ1-1; no check of the table's D call, TRBD1, against the DNA was made. TRBV21-1 is annotated as a pseudogene. The CDR3 is 16 residues long. CDR3 amino acids: CASSKVHRDRGQGAFF. In DNA form, the CDR3 reads TGTGCCAGCAGCAAAGTCCACCGGGACAGGGGGCAAGGTGCTTTCTTT.

This clonotype was seen repeatedly, ten times or more. Relative to the germline gene, one junction end is altered; a read error may explain this. CDR3 region: CASSPGQTNYGYTF. The CDR3 DNA sequence: TGCGCCAGCAGCCCGGGACAGACTAACTATGGCTACACCTTC. This rearrangement joins TRBV18 to TRBJ1-2, with 7 positions matching TRBD1. The CDR3 contains 14 residues. Germline values: CDR1 KGHSH, CDR2 LQKENI.

The chain employs TRBV5-1 and TRBJ1-4, with 7 bases that match TRBD1. V shed 0 bases and J 0 bases; nucleotides not matched to a gene: 2. This CDR3 has 16 residues. Looked up from germline, CDR1 is SGHRS and CDR2 is YFSETQ. The DNA of the CDR3 is TGCGCCAGCAGCTTGGGGGACAGCGCAACTAATGAAAAACTGTTTTTT. As protein: CASSLGDSATNEKLFF. Based on the CDR3 plus reference TRBV5-1 and TRBJ1-4, the full variable domain is KAGVTQTPRYLIKTRGQQVTLSCSPISGHRSVSWYQQTPGQGLQFLFEYFSETQRNKGNFPGRFSGRQFSNSRSEMNVSTLELGDSALYLCASSLGDSATNEKLFFGSGTQLSVL.

This clonotype was seen more than once but under ten times. This chain uses TRBV18 with TRBJ1-1, with 10 nucleotides matching TRBD1. The V segment lost 4 bases and the J segment 5 bases; nucleotides outside the gene matches: 4. The CDR3 has 14 amino acids. Per germline, CDR1 KGHSH and CDR2 LQKENI. The CDR3 coding sequence is TGTGCCAGCTCACGGGGACAGGGGAAGACTGAAGCTTTCTTT. It specifies CASSRGQGKTEAFF.

This clonotype was seen more than once but under ten times. The genes are TRBV6-2 or TRBV6-3 and TRBJ2-7, with D maybe TRBD2 (5 bases). Germline assignment: CDR1 MNHEY and CDR2 SVGEGT. The CDR3 loop spans 15 amino acids. With 6 bases removed from V and 3 bases from J, the gap between germline ends came to 18 bases. This chain's CDR3 is CASRLLGIGFYEQYF. In DNA form, the CDR3 reads TGTGCCAGCAGACTACTAGGGATAGGCTTCTACGAGCAGTACTTC.

This clonotype was counted between two and nine times. The rearrangement joins TRBV4-2 to TRBJ2-6, with TRBD2 matching 9 bases. The ends lost 4 bases at V and 3 bases at J; junction bases unmatched: 10. Germline V gene data show CDR1 as LGHNA and CDR2 as YNFKEQ. The CDR3 runs 18 residues. CDR3 region: CASSPSPGLASGANVLTF. The CDR3 DNA reads TGTGCCAGCAGCCCATCGCCGGGACTAGCTAGTGGGGCCAACGTCCTGACTTTC.

This clonotype was detected only a few times. The V call is TRBV20-1, the J call TRBJ2-5; D gene uncertain. Germline CDR1 DFQATT, CDR2 SNEGSKA (reference sequence). The CDR3 spans 11 residues. V was trimmed by 4 bases and J by 5 bases, leaving 8 bases between them. This chain's CDR3 is CSATLWETQYF. The CDR3 nucleotides read TGCAGTGCTACCCTTTGGGAGACCCAGTACTTC.